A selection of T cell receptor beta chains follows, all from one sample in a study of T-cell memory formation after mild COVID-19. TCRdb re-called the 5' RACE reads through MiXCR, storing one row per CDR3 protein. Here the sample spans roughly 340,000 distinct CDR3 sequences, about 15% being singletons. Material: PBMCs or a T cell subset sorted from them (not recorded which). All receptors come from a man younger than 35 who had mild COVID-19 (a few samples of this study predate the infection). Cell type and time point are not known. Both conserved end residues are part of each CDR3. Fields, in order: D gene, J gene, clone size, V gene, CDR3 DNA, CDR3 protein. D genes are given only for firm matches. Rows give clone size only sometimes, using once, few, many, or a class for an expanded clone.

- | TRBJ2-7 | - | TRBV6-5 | TGTGCCAGCAGTTACTCGTCGGGACACTCCTACGAGCAGTACTTC | CASSYSSGHSYEQYF
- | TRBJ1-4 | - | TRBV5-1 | TGCGCCAGCAGCCCCTACAAAGGGACGGGGAATGAAAAACTGTTTTTT | CASSPYKGTGNEKLFF
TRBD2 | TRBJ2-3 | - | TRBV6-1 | TGTGCCAGCAGCCCGAGCGGGAACACAGATACGCAGTATTTT | CASSPSGNTDTQYF
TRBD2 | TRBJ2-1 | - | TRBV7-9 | TGTGCCAGCAGCTTACATCCAGCGGGGGGTGCCTACAATGAGCAGTTCTTC | CASSLHPAGGAYNEQFF
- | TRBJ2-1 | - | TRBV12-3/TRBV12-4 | TGTGCCAGCACCCGGGGGAACAACAATGAGCAGTTCTTC | CASTRGNNNEQFF
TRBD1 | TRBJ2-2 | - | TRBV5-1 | TGCGCCAGCAGTTCTAATCCGGACAGGGACCGTCACGGGGAGCTGTTTTTT | CASSSNPDRDRHGELFF
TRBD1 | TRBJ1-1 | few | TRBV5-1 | TGCGCCAGCAGCTTGGCCTGGGGGCAGGGGGCCGGTTGGACTGAAGCTTTCTTT | CASSLAWGQGAGWTEAFF
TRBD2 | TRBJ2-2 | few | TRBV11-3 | TGTGCCAGCAGCTCCCGGACTAGCCGCACCGGGGAGCTGTTTTTT | CASSSRTSRTGELFF
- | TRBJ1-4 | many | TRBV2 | TGTGCCAGCAATAGGGTTAATGAAAAACTGTTTTTT | CASNRVNEKLFF
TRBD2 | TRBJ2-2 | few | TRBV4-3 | TGCGCCAGCAGCCTCGGGACTAGCGGGGGGGATCTGGGAACCGGGGAGCTGTTTTTT | CASSLGTSGGDLGTGELFF
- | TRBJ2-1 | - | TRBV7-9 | TGTGCCAGCAGCTTAATCAGCCTCTCCTACAATGAGCAGTTCTTC | CASSLISLSYNEQFF
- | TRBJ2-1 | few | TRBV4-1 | TGCGCCAGCAGCCACCGAGGTGGGGGTTCGAATGAGCAGTTCTTC | CASSHRGGGSNEQFF
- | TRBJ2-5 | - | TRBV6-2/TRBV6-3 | TGTGCCAGCAGTTCCGACAGACTAACCCGGGAGACCCAGTACTTC | CASSSDRLTRETQYF
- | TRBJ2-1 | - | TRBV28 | TGTGCCAGCCTATCAGGGGCGCGGGAGAATGAGCAGTTCTTC | CASLSGARENEQFF
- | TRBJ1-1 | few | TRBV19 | TGTGCCAGTAGTATACAGGACAAGAACACTGAAGCTTTCTTT | CASSIQDKNTEAFF
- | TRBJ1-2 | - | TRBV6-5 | TGTGCCAGCAGTTACGGTTTCAGCTCAGACTATGGCTACACCTTC | CASSYGFSSDYGYTF
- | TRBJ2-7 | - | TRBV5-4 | TGTGCCAGCAGATTCGGCCCAGGGGCCGGCGAGCAGTACTTC | CASRFGPGAGEQYF
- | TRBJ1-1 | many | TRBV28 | TGTGCCAGCAGTTTACACACCGAAGCTTTCTTT | CASSLHTEAFF
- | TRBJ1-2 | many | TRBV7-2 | TGTGCCAGCAGCCCTGGTCCCGGCTACACCTTC | CASSPGPGYTF
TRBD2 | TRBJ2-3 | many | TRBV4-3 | TGCGCCAGCAGCCAGGAGCGGGGTGATACGCAGTATTTT | CASSQERGDTQYF
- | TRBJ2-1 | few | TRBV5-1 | TGCGCCAGCAGCTTGGAAGGGGGTGAGCAGTTCTTC | CASSLEGGEQFF
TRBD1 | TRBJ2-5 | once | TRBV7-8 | TGTGCCAGCAGCCCGATACACCCAGGACAGGCGGGTGGGACCCGTAAAGAGACCCAGTACTTC | CASSPIHPGQAGGTRKETQYF
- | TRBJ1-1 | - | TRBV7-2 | TGTGCCAGCAGCTTAGTCTCAATGAGTAACACTGAAGCTTTCTTT | CASSLVSMSNTEAFF
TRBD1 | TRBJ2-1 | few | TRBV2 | TGTGCCAGCAGTACCGTCGACAGGGTCCCCAATGAGCAGTTCTTC | CASSTVDRVPNEQFF
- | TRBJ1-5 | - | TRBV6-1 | TGTGCCAGCAGTGGGGCGAGGGGCAATCAGCCCCAGCATTTT | CASSGARGNQPQHF
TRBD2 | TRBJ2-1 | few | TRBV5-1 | TGCGCCAGCAGCTCCGGGCTAGCGGGGATTGATGAGCAGTTCTTC | CASSSGLAGIDEQFF
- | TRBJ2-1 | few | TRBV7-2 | TGTGCCAGCAGCGGTAGAGGGGTGACTCCGTTCTTC | CASSGRGVTPFF
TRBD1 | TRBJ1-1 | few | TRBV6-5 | TGTGCCAGCAGCCTGGCCCCATGGGACAGAAGAAAAGGTGAAGCTTTCTTT | CASSLAPWDRRKGEAFF
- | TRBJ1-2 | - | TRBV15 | TGTGCCACCAGCAGGGGACCCGGGACGGGCTATGGCTACACCTTC | CATSRGPGTGYGYTF
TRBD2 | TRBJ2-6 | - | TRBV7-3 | TGTGCCAGCAGCTTAATTGGGACTAGCAACTCTGGGGCCAACGTCCTGACTTTC | CASSLIGTSNSGANVLTF
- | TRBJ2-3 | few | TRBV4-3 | TGCGCCAGCAGCCAAGAGGTGGGGGGCACAGATACGCAGTATTTT | CASSQEVGGTDTQYF
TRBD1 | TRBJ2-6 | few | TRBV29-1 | TGCAGCGTTGGGGACAGTTTCTCTGGGGCCAACGTCCTGACTTTC | CSVGDSFSGANVLTF
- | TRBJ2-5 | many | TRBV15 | TGTGCCACCAGCAGTTTAGGGGGGGAGACCCAGTACTTC | CATSSLGGETQYF
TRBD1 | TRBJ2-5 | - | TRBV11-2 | TGTGCCAGCAGAGCCGGGACAGGGGGCTTGGAGACCCAGTACTTC | CASRAGTGGLETQYF
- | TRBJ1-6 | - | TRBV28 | TGTGCCAGCTCAGGGACGGTGCGTTCACCCCTCCACTTT | CASSGTVRSPLHF
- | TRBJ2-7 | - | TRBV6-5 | TGTGCCAGCAGTTACGCGGGGGACAGTTTCGGCTACGAGCAGTACTTC | CASSYAGDSFGYEQYF
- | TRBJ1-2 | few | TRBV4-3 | TGCGCCAGCAGCGTTGGGGATACCAACTATGGCTACACCTTC | CASSVGDTNYGYTF
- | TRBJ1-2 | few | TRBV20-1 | TGCAGTGCTAGAGATCCTGGGGGCCGTACCTATGGCTACACCTTC | CSARDPGGRTYGYTF
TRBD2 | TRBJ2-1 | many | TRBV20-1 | TGCAGTGCTAGAGAGGTAGCGGGGGACAATGAGCAGTTCTTC | CSAREVAGDNEQFF
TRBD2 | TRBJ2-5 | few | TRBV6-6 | TGTGCCAGCAGTTACTCCCTGTTAGCGGGGGCGTTCGAGACCCAGTACTTC | CASSYSLLAGAFETQYF
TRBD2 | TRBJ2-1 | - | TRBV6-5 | TGTGCCAGCAGTTACTCGCGACTAGCGGGGGGTCAGAGCTCCTACAATGAGCAGTTCTTC | CASSYSRLAGGQSSYNEQFF
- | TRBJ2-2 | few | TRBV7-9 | TGTGCCAGCAGCCTTGCAGGCGGGATTAACACCGGGGAGCTGTTTTTT | CASSLAGGINTGELFF
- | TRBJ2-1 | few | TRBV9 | TGTGCCAGCACCCCGTTGGGCAATGAGCAGTTCTTC | CASTPLGNEQFF
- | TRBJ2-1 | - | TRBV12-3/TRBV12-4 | TGTGCCAGCAGTTTTTGGCTTAATGAGCAGTTCTTC | CASSFWLNEQFF
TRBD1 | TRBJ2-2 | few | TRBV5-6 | TGTGCCAGCAGCACCGAATCCGGTCGGACAGGGCGGTTTTTGGAGCTGTTTTTT | CASSTESGRTGRFLELFF
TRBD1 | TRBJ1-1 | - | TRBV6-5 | TGTGCCAGCAGCCCGGGACAGGGCTACCTTGAAGCTTTCTTT | CASSPGQGYLEAFF
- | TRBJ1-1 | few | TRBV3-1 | TGTGCCAGCAGCCCGGATTGGGGGGGTGAAGCTTTCTTT | CASSPDWGGEAFF
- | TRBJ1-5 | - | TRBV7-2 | TGTGCCAGCAGCATGGACACCCTCAATCAGCCCCAGCATTTT | CASSMDTLNQPQHF
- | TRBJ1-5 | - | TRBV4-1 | TGCGCCAGCAGCCAAGTCGTCTCTCTGTGGCCCCAGCATTTT | CASSQVVSLWPQHF
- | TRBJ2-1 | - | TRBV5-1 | TGCGCCAGCACCCCCTCGCACGGACTCTACAATGAGCAGTTCTTC | CASTPSHGLYNEQFF
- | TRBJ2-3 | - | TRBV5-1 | TGCGCCAGCAGCTGGCGTCCCGATTTTGCCGCAGATACGCAGTATTTT | CASSWRPDFAADTQYF
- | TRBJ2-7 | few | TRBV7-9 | TGTGCCAGCAGCTTCGGGGCGAGGCCCCTCTACGAGCAGTACTTC | CASSFGARPLYEQYF
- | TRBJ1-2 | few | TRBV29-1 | TGCAGCGTTGCGCAGGGTTGGTATGGCTACACCTTC | CSVAQGWYGYTF
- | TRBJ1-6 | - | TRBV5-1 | TGCGCCAGCAGCGTCGGGGTTAATAATTCACCCCTCCACTTT | CASSVGVNNSPLHF
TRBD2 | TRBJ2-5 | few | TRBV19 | TGTGCCAGCCAGCGGGGCCAAGAGACCCAGTACTTC | CASQRGQETQYF
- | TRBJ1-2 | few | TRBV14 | TGTGCCAGCAAGAGGGGACGGAACTATGGCTACACCTTC | CASKRGRNYGYTF
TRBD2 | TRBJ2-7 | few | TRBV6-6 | TGTGCCAGCAGTACATCGAATAGCGGGGGGGCCTACGAGCAGTACTTC | CASSTSNSGGAYEQYF
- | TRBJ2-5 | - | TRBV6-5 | TGTGCCAGCAGTTATCCCGGACCCCAAGAGACCCAGTACTTC | CASSYPGPQETQYF